This TCR beta chain was profiled in a study of tissue T cells after allogeneic stem cell transplantation (dated by TCRdb to between 2021 and 2022). A note on the overall study: The study profiled TCR beta repertoires across many tissues from research autopsies of patients with and without GVHD, plus mouse models of GVHD. On the human side, the study was prospective and observational, with no blinding or randomization. General study outcomes and caveats: The study did not determine which tissue TCRs were alloreactive or antigen-specific, and some clones might have been persisting host cells. In both patients and mice, T cells from blood and spleen covered only a limited part of the TCR repertoire found in tissues. Sampling depth was acknowledged as a limitation, and the patient cohort was both small and clinically heterogeneous. Within patients, how anatomically similar tissues were was a major factor shaping TCR repertoire composition, regardless of disease or transplant status. Few T cell clones were found to be shared across patients, but shared repertoire signatures across patients were revealed in a tissue-specific fashion by motif-based clustering.

The CDR3 measures 12 amino acids from cysteine to phenylalanine. The 33 bases shown cover part of the CDR3, and their frame starts at base 1. The CDR1 and CDR2 encoded by the germline V gene are NNHDY and SYVADS. Trimming accounts for 5 bases at V and 5 bases at J, while the number of junction bases matched to no gene is 2. Library method: the immunoSEQ multiplex PCR assay. Adaptive Biotechnologies performed TCRbeta CDR3 sequencing at survey depth and reported CDR3 sequences, V/J genes, productive frequency, and template counts. Amplification of TCR beta CDR3 regions started from genomic DNA instead of RNA. The paper's processing steps were these. Jensen-Shannon divergence was used to quantify pairwise repertoire overlap between tissues, with a value of 1 indicating complete divergence and a value of 0 indicating identical repertoires. Based on pairwise JSD values, tissues were grouped by single-linkage agglomerative hierarchical clustering, and the results were shown as dendrograms. GLIPH2 was applied to all patient samples using simulation_depth 1000, kmer_min_depth 3, and cdr3_length_cutoff 8, and only groups with more than two unique CDR3s were retained. A standardized tissue-overlap score extrapolated Jaccard GLIPH-group overlap across patients to a standard repertoire size of 1000 clones. Associations of diversity with clinical or experimental variables used linear mixed-effect models with tissue fixed effects and individual random effects. This immuneACCESS table, as held by TCRdb, lists in-frame sequences with V and J called but not all clones. Of the missing ones, under half trace to an unresolved V gene in checked studies; the others have no known cause. V, J and clone size were drawn from that table, and D and trimming were deduced from the DNA. The sample yields about 48,000 clones; around 67% were counted once. The ten biggest clones cover roughly 0.7% of the sample.

As for this clone: There is no known antigen for this receptor. In this entry, gene names and germline sequences are mouse ones. The CDR3 end falls 1 residue outside the read, so it is completed with the germline J gene.

The V gene is TRBV13-3 and the J gene is TRBJ2-5, with 7 bases matching TRBD2. The sequence was obtained from a pool of C57BL/6 mice in good health. Input material: sorted cells pooled from one or two spleens. CDR3 DNA, as far as it was read: TGTGCCAGCAGGGGACTGTTAGACACCCAGTAC. Translation gives CASRGLLDTQY. The whole CDR3 protein reads CASRGLLDTQYF.